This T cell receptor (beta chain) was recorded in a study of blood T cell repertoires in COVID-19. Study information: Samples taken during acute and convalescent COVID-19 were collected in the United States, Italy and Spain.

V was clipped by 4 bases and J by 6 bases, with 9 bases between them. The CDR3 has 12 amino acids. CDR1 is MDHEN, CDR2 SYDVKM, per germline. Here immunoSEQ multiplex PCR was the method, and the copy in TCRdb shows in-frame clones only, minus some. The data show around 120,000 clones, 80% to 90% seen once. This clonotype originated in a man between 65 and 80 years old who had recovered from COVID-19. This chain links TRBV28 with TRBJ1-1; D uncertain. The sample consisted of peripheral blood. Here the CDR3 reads CASSSAVPEAFF. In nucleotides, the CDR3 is TGTGCCAGCAGTTCGGCGGTACCTGAAGCTTTCTTT.